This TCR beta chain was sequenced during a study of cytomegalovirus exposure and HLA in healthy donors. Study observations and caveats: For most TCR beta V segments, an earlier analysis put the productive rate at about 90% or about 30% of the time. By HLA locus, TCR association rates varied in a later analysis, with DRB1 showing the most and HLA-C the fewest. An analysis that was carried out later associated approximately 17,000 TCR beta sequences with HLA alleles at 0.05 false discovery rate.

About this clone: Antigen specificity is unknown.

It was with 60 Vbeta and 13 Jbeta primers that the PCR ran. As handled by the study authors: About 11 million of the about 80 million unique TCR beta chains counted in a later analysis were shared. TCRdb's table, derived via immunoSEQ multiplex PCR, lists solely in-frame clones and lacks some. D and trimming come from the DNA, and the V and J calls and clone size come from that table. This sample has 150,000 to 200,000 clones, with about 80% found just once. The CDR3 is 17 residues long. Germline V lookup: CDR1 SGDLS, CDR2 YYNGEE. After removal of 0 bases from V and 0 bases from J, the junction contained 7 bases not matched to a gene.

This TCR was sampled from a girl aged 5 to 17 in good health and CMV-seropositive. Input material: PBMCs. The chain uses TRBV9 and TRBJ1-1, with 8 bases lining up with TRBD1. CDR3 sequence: CASSVGRTGIMNTEAFF. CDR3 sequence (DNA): TGTGCCAGCAGCGTAGGGAGGACAGGGATCATGAACACTGAAGCTTTCTTT. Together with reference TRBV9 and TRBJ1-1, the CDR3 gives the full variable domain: DSGVTQTPKHLITATGQRVTLRCSPRSGDLSVYWYQQSLDQGLQFLIQYYNGEERAKGNILERFSAQQFPDLHSELNLSSLELGDSALYFCASSVGRTGIMNTEAFFGQGTRLTVV.